The 5 T cell receptor beta chains in this list originate from one sample, sequenced in a study of blood T cell repertoires in COVID-19. Profiling relied on immunoSEQ multiplex PCR, and the TCRdb table lists in-frame clones only, not all of them. The sample lists a few hundred thousand clones, around 88% seen once, with around 4% in the top ten. Sequencing was done on a sample of PBMCs or T cells enriched from blood (not recorded which). The source of these receptors is a young woman who had recovered from COVID-19.

This chain joins TRBV6-5 and TRBJ1-5, with D perhaps TRBD1 (6 bases). The CDR3 runs to 13 residues. Germline V gene data show CDR1 as MNHEY and CDR2 as SVGAGI. Trimming left V 8 bases short and J 3 bases short, with 11 bases between. The CDR3 DNA is TGTGCCAGCCGCCGGGACAACAATCAGCCCCAGCATTTT. It translates to CASRRDNNQPQHF.

This sequence joins TRBV5-8 and TRBJ1-1; the D is unclear. The CDR3 is 16 amino acids. V was clipped by 3 bases and J by 1 base, with 16 bases between them. From germline, CDR1 is SGHTS and CDR2 YDEGEE. CDR3 nucleotides: TGTGCCAGCAGCTGGAATAATGGACTACGGAACACTGAAGCTTTCTTT. As protein: CASSWNNGLRNTEAFF. The entire variable domain, with the rest obtained from reference TRBV5-8 and TRBJ1-1, is as follows: EAGVTQSPTHLIKTRGQQATLRCSPISGHTSVYWYQQALGLGLQFLLWYDEGEERNRGNFPPRFSGRQFPNYSSELNVNALELEDSALYLCASSWNNGLRNTEAFFGQGTRLTVV.

The chain uses TRBV18 and TRBJ1-4; D gene uncertain. V lost 4 bases to trimming and J lost 3 bases, with 6 bases between them. CDR1 is KGHSH, CDR2 LQKENI, per germline. This CDR3 has 13 amino acids. The CDR3, as DNA: TGTGCCAGCTCACGAGCCTCTAATGAAAAACTGTTTTTT. Its protein is CASSRASNEKLFF.

V is TRBV7-9 and J is TRBJ1-1; perhaps TRBD1 as D (5 bases). The length of the CDR3 is 13 residues. The germline V and J ends were trimmed by 3 bases and 7 bases, with 12 bases remaining between them. Germline CDR1 SEHNR, CDR2 FQNEAQ (reference sequence). CDR3 in DNA: TGTGCCAGCAGCTTTAAGGGGAGGGATGAAGCTTTCTTT. Protein: CASSFKGRDEAFF.

The sample holds one count of this clone. The chain uses TRBV7-2 and TRBJ2-7; maybe TRBD2 (5 bases). Germline V CDR1 and CDR2: SGHTA, FQGNSA. CDR3 length: 15 amino acids. With 7 bases removed from V and 4 bases from J, the gap between germline ends came to 20 bases. This CDR3 is CASTPDGGPSYEQYF. CDR3 DNA: TGTGCCAGCACCCCAGATGGCGGGCCATCATACGAGCAGTACTTC.